Sequencing of this TCR beta chain was carried out in a study of blood T cell repertoires in COVID-19. About the research overall: Sources were T cells, B-cell-depleted T cells, or PBMCs; the material itself was cDNA or gDNA.

The method was immunoSEQ multiplex PCR; TCRdb's version includes in-frame clones alone and lacks a portion of them. This table has about 160,000 clones, around 84% appearing once. V shed 1 base and J shed 7 bases, with 11 bases lying between them. The germline gives CDR1 SEHNR, CDR2 FQNEAQ (reference sequence). The CDR3 has 14 amino acids. The sequenced sample consisted of peripheral blood. This clonotype was obtained from a human donor with acute or convalescent COVID-19. The donor label of this sample is uncertain. This chain uses TRBV7-9 with TRBJ2-4, with a weak D call TRBD1 (5 bases). CDR3 amino acids: CASSLVQGWNIQYF. The CDR3 nucleotides are TGTGCCAGCAGCTTAGTGCAGGGTTGGAACATTCAGTACTTC.